This is a list of T cell receptor beta chains from one sample in a study of chronic HIV infection and antiretroviral therapy. TCRdb ran MiXCR on the 5' RACE reads and lists one entry per CDR3 protein. The sample includes more than 25,000 distinct CDR3 sequences, 8% to 10% seen only once; the top ten take about 2.7%. Sequenced input: peripheral blood. The source of these receptors is an adult who had HIV and had not received antiretroviral therapy, or was an uninfected healthy control (not recorded which). Each CDR3 is given with its conserved first and last residue. The D gene is left open where the match is weak. The listing skips clone size in some rows; elsewhere it reads once, few, many or a size class.

V gene	clone size	J gene	D gene	CDR3 DNA	CDR3 protein
TRBV28	-	TRBJ2-7	TRBD2	TGTGCCAGCAGTTTATCCCCGGGGGAGGGGCCCTTCTCCTACGAGCAGTACTTC	CASSLSPGEGPFSYEQYF
TRBV4-1	many	TRBJ1-1	-	TGCGCCAGCAGCCAAGATAGGGGGTGGGGAGCTTTCTTT	CASSQDRGWGAFF
TRBV2	many	TRBJ1-5	-	TGTGCCAGCACCATGGGAGGGGCTAATCAGCCCCAGCATTTT	CASTMGGANQPQHF
TRBV5-1	medium-sized	TRBJ2-3	TRBD2	TGCGCCAGCAGCTCAAGCCCCGGGGGGGCCAGCTTCTCTTTCACAGATACGCAGTATTTT	CASSSSPGGASFSFTDTQYF
TRBV29-1	many	TRBJ1-4	-	TGCGGGGGGTCTTCAAGCGGTGAAAAACTGTTTTTT	CGGSSSGEKLFF
TRBV5-8	-	TRBJ1-2	TRBD1	TGTGCCAGCAGCTTCACGGAGACAGGGAAAAGAGGCTACACCTTC	CASSFTETGKRGYTF
TRBV5-1	many	TRBJ2-3	TRBD1	TGCGCCAGCAGAGATTCGACAGGGGGCACAGATACGCAGTATTTT	CASRDSTGGTDTQYF
TRBV29-1	many	TRBJ2-5	-	TGCAGCGTCGAACGCAGGGGGGGCCAAGAGACCCAGTACTTC	CSVERRGGQETQYF
TRBV2	few	TRBJ1-1	-	TGTGCCAGCAGTGAAACGAAGAAAGGGGCCGGCACTGAAGCTTTCTTT	CASSETKKGAGTEAFF
TRBV11-2	many	TRBJ2-2	TRBD1	TGTGCCAGCAGCTTAAAGGGGGCGCTGGGCACCGGGGAGCTGTTTTTT	CASSLKGALGTGELFF
TRBV29-1	many	TRBJ2-7	-	TGCAGCGTAGCACAGGGTGACGAGCAGTACTTC	CSVAQGDEQYF
TRBV4-2	few	TRBJ2-5	TRBD1	TGTGCCAGCAGCCAAAACACCCGGGACAGGAGCCAAGAGACCCAGTACTTC	CASSQNTRDRSQETQYF
TRBV29-1	-	TRBJ1-2	-	TGCAGCGTTGTCGGCCGGCCCTATGGCTACACCTTC	CSVVGRPYGYTF
TRBV4-2	-	TRBJ1-2	-	TGTGCCAGCAGCCAAGATCACGGGACATCGAACTATGGCTACACCTTC	CASSQDHGTSNYGYTF
TRBV6-5	few	TRBJ2-3	-	TGTGCCAGCAGTTACTCTGCGTACCTTTTGGATACGCAGTATTTT	CASSYSAYLLDTQYF
TRBV5-1	many	TRBJ2-7	-	TGCGCCAGCAGCTTGGGAAGCGAGGAACAGTACTTC	CASSLGSEEQYF
TRBV7-2	many	TRBJ2-1	-	TGTGCCAGCAGCTTAGAGATAGATACTAGCTCCTACAATGAGCAGTTCTTC	CASSLEIDTSSYNEQFF
TRBV3-1	many	TRBJ2-7	-	TGTGCCAGCAGCCCTCCAAGGGTGGACGGCGAGCAGTACTTC	CASSPPRVDGEQYF
TRBV20-1	many	TRBJ2-3	TRBD1	TGCAGTGCAGATTGGACAGGGCCAACAGATACGCAGTATTTT	CSADWTGPTDTQYF
TRBV12-3/TRBV12-4	-	TRBJ2-2	TRBD1	TGTGCCAGCAGTTTCGACAGGGGTAACACCGGGGAGCTGTTTTTT	CASSFDRGNTGELFF
TRBV12-5	many	TRBJ2-3	-	TGTGCTAGTGCCAGGGACTGGGACACAGATACGCAGTATTTT	CASARDWDTDTQYF
TRBV23-1	few	TRBJ1-2	-	TGCGCCAGCAGTCAATCTTCTGGGCAGGAGTTGAACTATGGCTACACCTTC	CASSQSSGQELNYGYTF
TRBV27	few	TRBJ2-7	-	TGTGCCAGCAGTGTCCAGGGGGGACCCTACGAGCAGTACTTC	CASSVQGGPYEQYF
TRBV6-2/TRBV6-3	many	TRBJ2-1	-	TGTGCCAGCAGTTACTTGACTAGTAGGAATGAGCAGTTCTTC	CASSYLTSRNEQFF
TRBV6-5	many	TRBJ2-1	-	TGTGCCAGCAGTAAGGGGGGCTCCTTCTACAATGAGCAGTTCTTC	CASSKGGSFYNEQFF
TRBV4-3	many	TRBJ2-7	-	TGCGCCAGCAGCCAAGAAAGCCGGGGGAGCTCCTACGAGCAGTACTTC	CASSQESRGSSYEQYF
TRBV11-2	-	TRBJ1-1	TRBD1	TGTGCCAGCAGCAGTAGACAGGGTAAAACTGAAGCTTTCTTT	CASSSRQGKTEAFF
TRBV11-2	few	TRBJ1-1	-	TGTGCCAGCAGCTGGAGACAGTCTGAAGCTTTCTTT	CASSWRQSEAFF
TRBV10-3	many	TRBJ2-3	-	TGTGCCATCAGTGACCTTTTGAGAGATACGCAGTATTTT	CAISDLLRDTQYF
TRBV9	many	TRBJ2-6	-	TGTGCCAGCAGCGTCGCAGGGGCTGGGGCCAACGTCCTGACTTTC	CASSVAGAGANVLTF
TRBV29-1	-	TRBJ2-1	TRBD2	TGCAGCGTTGAAAAGCGGGAGTCTAGTGAGCAGTTCTTC	CSVEKRESSEQFF
TRBV29-1	few	TRBJ2-1	TRBD2	TGCAGCGTGGGTAGCGGGAGGGCAGGTGAGCAGTTCTTC	CSVGSGRAGEQFF
TRBV3-1	few	TRBJ1-3	-	TGTGCCAGCGAGAAAAGGAGCGGTTACACCATATATTTT	CASEKRSGYTIYF
TRBV5-1	many	TRBJ2-7	TRBD1	TGCGCCAGCAGCTTGGAGGGACAGGGGGCGGACGAGCAGTACTTC	CASSLEGQGADEQYF
TRBV3-1	few	TRBJ1-1	-	TGTGCCAGCAGCCAGATCATGAACACTGAAGCTTTCTTT	CASSQIMNTEAFF
TRBV20-1	many	TRBJ1-5	TRBD1	TGCAGTGCTAGAGACAGGGAGACCAGGGGGCCGATAGGCAATCAGCCCCAGCATTTT	CSARDRETRGPIGNQPQHF
TRBV29-1	many	TRBJ2-4	-	TGCAGCGTTGAAGACAGAGTAGCCAAAAACATTCAGTACTTC	CSVEDRVAKNIQYF
TRBV29-1	once	TRBJ1-2	TRBD1	TGCAGCGTTGAACCTCGCCAACAGGGGGCTTTTGGCTACACCTTC	CSVEPRQQGAFGYTF
TRBV29-1	many	TRBJ2-5	-	TGCAGCGTTGTCACGGGGCAAGAGACCCAGTACTTC	CSVVTGQETQYF
TRBV7-9	many	TRBJ2-7	TRBD1	TGTGCCAGCAGCTCGACAGGGGACGACTACGAGCAGTACTTC	CASSSTGDDYEQYF
TRBV20-1	many	TRBJ2-2	-	TGCAGTGCTAGAGATTACAGGACCCACAGTGGGAACACCGGGGAGCTGTTTTTT	CSARDYRTHSGNTGELFF
TRBV2	-	TRBJ1-5	-	TGTGCCAGTGGGGAGATTGGTGGCAATCAGCCCCAGAATTTT	CASGEIGGNQPQNF
TRBV2	many	TRBJ2-5	-	TGTGCCACCTTGGACTTACGGAGGGCCCAGTACTTC	CATLDLRRAQYF
TRBV20-1	-	TRBJ2-7	-	TGCAGTGCGAGCAGGACAGAACGGAGATACGAGCAGTACTTC	CSASRTERRYEQYF
TRBV7-9	many	TRBJ2-1	TRBD2	TGTGCCAGCAGCTTAGCCCTAGCGGGAGGGGACGAGCAGTTCTTC	CASSLALAGGDEQFF
TRBV30	-	TRBJ2-2	-	TGTGCCTGGAGTCCAGGGGTATTGACCGGGGAGCTGTTTTTT	CAWSPGVLTGELFF
TRBV5-1	-	TRBJ2-5	-	TGCGCCAGCAGCTTGGCCGGAATGGGGAGTCGGGAGACCCAGTACTTC	CASSLAGMGSRETQYF
TRBV10-3	many	TRBJ1-1	-	TGTGCCATCAGACCTGAGGGGGGTGAAGCTTTCTTT	CAIRPEGGEAFF
TRBV6-2/TRBV6-3	many	TRBJ2-7	TRBD2	TGTGCCAGCAGTCTAGCGGGAGGCTACGAGCAGTACTTC	CASSLAGGYEQYF
TRBV15	many	TRBJ2-7	TRBD2	TGTGCCACCAGCAGAGGGGAAGGAAGCGGGGGCCCCTACGAGCAGTACTTC	CATSRGEGSGGPYEQYF
TRBV6-1	-	TRBJ2-7	-	TGTGCCAGCAGGCCATTGGCACAGGGAGGGTACGAGCAGTACTTC	CASRPLAQGGYEQYF
TRBV29-1	many	TRBJ2-7	-	TGCAGCGTTTTCTCTAGTTTGGGAGAGCAGTACTTC	CSVFSSLGEQYF
TRBV29-1	many	TRBJ1-2	-	TGCAGCGTTGCAGGGAACTATGGCTACACCTTC	CSVAGNYGYTF